Each of the 29 T cell receptor beta chains below was sequenced from the same sample in a study of cytomegalovirus exposure and HLA in healthy donors. Vbeta (60) and Jbeta (13) primers were used in the PCR. Profiling relied on immunoSEQ multiplex PCR, and the TCRdb table lists in-frame clones only, not all of them. Found here are 300,000 or so clones, approximately 84% of them singletons; the top ten hold more than 1.5%. The specimen was PBMCs. These receptor sequences come from a woman aged 40 to 50 in good health and CMV-seropositive.

The genes are TRBV19 and TRBJ1-5; 12 bases align to TRBD1. Germline CDR1 LNHDA, CDR2 SQIVND (reference sequence). CDR3 size: 15 residues. Trimming at V came to 4 bases and at J to 6 bases, leaving 4 bases not matched to a gene. The CDR3 reads CASSTGTGGRQPQHF. The CDR3 nucleotides read TGTGCCAGTAGTACGGGGACAGGGGGCCGTCAGCCCCAGCATTTT.

Here the CDR3 reads CAWTQRSGELFF. CDR3 nucleotide sequence: TGTGCCTGGACTCAGAGGTCCGGGGAGCTGTTTTTT. The gene calls are TRBV30 and TRBJ2-2; D gene uncertain. CDR3 size: 12 residues. Germline lookup yields CDR1 GTSNPN and CDR2 SVGIG (reference sequence). Between the trimmed V and J ends, which lost 4 bases and 6 bases, there was a span of 9 bases.

About this clone: Its ends do not fully match the called genes, so a read error is possible. V usage is TRBV30 and J usage is TRBJ2-4; 14 bases are a match to TRBD2. There are 15 residues in the CDR3. In germline, CDR1 is GTSNPN, CDR2 SVGIG (reference sequence). The CDR3 DNA follows: TGTGCCTGGAGGAGAGGACTAGCGGGAGGAAACAGTCAGTACTTC. The encoded protein is CAWRRGLAGGNSQYF.

This chain links TRBV27 with TRBJ2-7, with D perhaps TRBD2 (7 bases). CDR1 is MNHEY, CDR2 SMNVEV, per germline (reference sequence). This CDR3 contains 21 residues. Trimming stripped 2 bases from V and 2 bases from J, with 31 bases between. The CDR3 is CASSLRGADYPAAGSAYEQYF. CDR3 DNA sequence: TGTGCCAGCAGTTTACGGGGGGCAGACTATCCCGCAGCGGGAAGTGCCTACGAGCAGTACTTC.

V gene TRBV16 combines with J gene TRBJ2-1; 15 bases are a match to TRBD2. This CDR3 is built from 17 residues. Germline values: CDR1 KGHSY, CDR2 FQNENV. J lost 6 bases, V lost 3 bases, and 6 bases had no gene match. CDR3 bases: TGTGCCAGCAGCCACCGCAGGACTAGCGGGAGGGTCAATGAGCAGTTCTTC. This translates into CASSHRRTSGRVNEQFF.

The V and J genes are TRBV13 and TRBJ2-3, with 7 bases identical to TRBD2. Germline V gives CDR1 PRHDT, CDR2 FYEKMQ (reference sequence). The V segment lost 6 bases and the J segment 0 bases; nucleotides outside the gene matches: 6. This CDR3 has 15 residues. The CDR3 DNA is TGTGCCAGCAGACTTAGCGGGTCTAGCACAGATACGCAGTATTTT. Protein product: CASRLSGSSTDTQYF.

The chain is built from TRBV5-1 and TRBJ2-7; perhaps TRBD2 as D (6 bases). Germline CDR1 SGHRS, CDR2 YFSETQ. The CDR3 contains 12 residues. The germline V and J ends were trimmed by 4 bases and 6 bases, with 11 bases remaining between them. This chain's CDR3 is CASSAGTLEQYF. The CDR3 nucleotides read TGCGCCAGCAGCGCGGGGACGCTCGAGCAGTACTTC.

Concerning this clone: The same CDR3 can be traced to other DNA sequences in this sample. This sequence joins TRBV30 and TRBJ1-3; D uncertain. V shed 0 bases and J shed 4 bases, with 4 bases lying between them. Germline V CDR1 and CDR2: GTSNPN, SVGIG (reference sequence). The CDR3 runs to 12 residues. CDR3 nucleotides: TGTGCCTGGAGTGTAGCCGGAAACACCATATATTTT. Its translation is CAWSVAGNTIYF.

The chain couples TRBV9 to TRBJ1-3; TRBD1 might be the D (6 bases). CDR1 and CDR2 (germline): SGDLS, YYNGEE. This CDR3 comprises 16 residues. Trimming cost V 3 bases and J 4 bases, with 17 bases left between them. Here the CDR3 reads CASSGNRQVAGNTIYF. For the CDR3, the DNA is TGTGCCAGCAGCGGAAACCGACAGGTAGCAGGAAACACCATATATTTT.

The rearrangement joins TRBV7-3 to TRBJ2-5, with 8 bases matching TRBD1. This CDR3 is 16 amino acids long. V shed 4 bases, J shed 0 bases, and the junction held 7 bases outside the gene matches. Germline values: CDR1 SGHTA, CDR2 FQGTGA. The CDR3 spells CASSSGTGGYQETQYF. The DNA of the CDR3 is TGTGCCAGCAGCTCCGGGACAGGAGGGTACCAAGAGACCCAGTACTTC.

This clone has just a few counts. Other DNA sequences from this sample encode an identical CDR3 as well. This chain connects TRBV5-1 to TRBJ2-3; TRBD1 might be the D (5 bases). Germline loops: CDR1 SGHRS, CDR2 YFSETQ. Trimming pared 0 bases from V and 0 bases from J, leaving 5 bases between. CDR3 size: 14 residues. The CDR3 DNA is TGCGCCAGCAGCTTGGGGGGCAGCACAGATACGCAGTATTTT. The encoded protein is CASSLGGSTDTQYF.

This chain links TRBV5-8 with TRBJ1-5, with D possibly being TRBD1 (6 bases). The CDR3 length is 14 residues. V lost 4 bases and J 6 bases, leaving 14 bases between the germline ends. Looked up from germline, CDR1 is SGHTS and CDR2 is YDEGEE. DNA for the CDR3: TGTGCCAGCAGCCCCTTGATAGGGGGTCAGCCCCAGCATTTT. It yields the protein CASSPLIGGQPQHF.

This sequence joins TRBV9 and TRBJ1-3; no clear D gene. CDR1 is SGDLS, CDR2 YYNGEE, per germline. This CDR3 has 14 amino acids. V was pared by 4 bases and J by 0 bases, with 8 bases between. This CDR3 is CASSPTSSGNTIYF. The CDR3 coding sequence is TGTGCCAGCAGCCCCACATCCTCTGGAAACACCATATATTTT. The whole variable domain, remainder taken from reference TRBV9 and TRBJ1-3, is DSGVTQTPKHLITATGQRVTLRCSPRSGDLSVYWYQQSLDQGLQFLIQYYNGEERAKGNILERFSAQQFPDLHSELNLSSLELGDSALYFCASSPTSSGNTIYFGEGSWLTVV.

The chain uses TRBV9 and TRBJ1-1; possibly TRBD1 for D (5 bases). Trimming left V 4 bases short and J 5 bases short, with 12 bases between. The CDR3 runs 13 residues. Germline V CDR1 and CDR2: SGDLS, YYNGEE. The CDR3 region is CASSPRGGTEAFF. The CDR3 DNA reads TGTGCCAGCAGCCCCCGGGGGGGAACTGAAGCTTTCTTT.

The chain uses TRBV7-2 and TRBJ2-7; TRBD2 aligns across 8 bases. The CDR3 contains 15 residues. The junction had 6 bases not matched to a gene; V was cut back by 5 bases and J by 0 bases. Germline V lookup: CDR1 SGHTA, CDR2 FQGNSA. CDR3 DNA: TGTGCCAGCAGCCCGGACCTAGCGGGCTCCTACGAGCAGTACTTC. Amino acids: CASSPDLAGSYEQYF. The full variable domain, in which reference TRBV7-2 and TRBJ2-7 provide the parts outside the CDR3, is GAGVSQSPSNKVTEKGKDVELRCDPISGHTALYWYRQSLGQGLEFLIYFQGNSAPDKSGLPSDRFSAERTGGSVSTLTIQRTQQEDSAVYLCASSPDLAGSYEQYFGPGTRLTVT.

The V and J genes are TRBV7-9 and TRBJ2-1; a possible D gene is TRBD1 (5 bases). This CDR3 is 14 amino acids long. The germline V gene encodes CDR1 SEHNR and CDR2 FQNEAQ (reference sequence). The ends were cut back, 8 bases at V and 4 bases at J, with 15 bases in the middle. CDR3 sequence reads: CASLPRTLYNEQFF. The DNA of the CDR3 is TGTGCCAGCCTACCTCGGACACTTTACAATGAGCAGTTCTTC.

V usage is TRBV7-3 and J usage is TRBJ2-2, with TRBD2 matching over 8 bases. V lost 3 bases, J lost 3 bases, and 9 bases stayed unmatched. This CDR3 contains 17 residues. Germline assignment: CDR1 SGHTA and CDR2 FQGTGA. The CDR3 bases are TGTGCCAGCAGCTTTTCCGGGAGGGCCGCGGACACCGGGGAGCTGTTTTTT. This sequence encodes CASSFSGRAADTGELFF.

This sequence joins TRBV19 and TRBJ2-7; TRBD2 aligns across 8 bases. The CDR3 spans 14 residues. Germline CDR1 LNHDA, CDR2 SQIVND (reference sequence). The junction had 13 bases not matched to a gene; V was cut back by 9 bases and J by 6 bases. CDR3 sequence (DNA): TGTGCCAGCCGGGTCGAGCGGGAGAAGGGCGAGCAGTACTTC. Translated: CASRVEREKGEQYF.

This clone was counted once. DNA of the CDR3: TGTGCCAGCAGTTCCCCTAGCGGGAGACTGGCGGAGCTGTTTTTT. As protein: CASSSPSGRLAELFF. The chain carries TRBV28 and TRBJ2-2, with 10 bases fitting TRBD2. CDR1 and CDR2 (germline): MDHEN, SYDVKM. The trim removed 4 bases at V and 10 bases at J, leaving 9 bases unmatched. The CDR3 runs 15 residues.

CDR3 nucleotide sequence: TGTGCCAGCAGTTTACCGAATGAAAAACTGTTTTTT. Translated: CASSLPNEKLFF. V gene TRBV28 combines with J gene TRBJ1-4; D is unresolved. Trimming removed 2 bases at V and 5 bases at J, with 3 bases between. The CDR3 spans 12 residues. Per the germline V gene, CDR1 is MDHEN and CDR2 is SYDVKM.

The gene calls are TRBV7-3 and TRBJ2-3, with a possible D match to TRBD2 (6 bases). The CDR3 consists of 16 residues. The V end was cut by 5 bases, the J end by 0 bases, with 15 bases between. From germline, CDR1 is SGHTA and CDR2 FQGTGA. CDR3 DNA sequence: TGTGCCAGCAGCCCTGGGGCGGGAAGGAGCACAGATACGCAGTATTTT. The encoded protein is CASSPGAGRSTDTQYF.

J is TRBJ2-7 and V is TRBV30; 7 bases agree with TRBD1. The germline V gene encodes CDR1 GTSNPN and CDR2 SVGIG (reference sequence). CDR3 length: 13 amino acids. Trimming took 2 bases from V and 2 from J; bases not matched to a gene: 3. This chain's CDR3 is CAWSTGTAYEQYF. As DNA, the CDR3 is TGTGCCTGGAGTACCGGGACAGCCTACGAGCAGTACTTC.

V and J are TRBV7-2 and TRBJ2-1, with TRBD1 identical over 7 bases. Germline V gives CDR1 SGHTA, CDR2 FQGNSA. Trimming at V came to 2 bases and at J to 1 base, leaving 8 bases not matched to a gene. The CDR3 runs to 17 residues. The CDR3 region is CASSLKEGGSSYNEQFF. In DNA, the CDR3 is TGTGCCAGCAGCTTAAAAGAAGGGGGCAGTTCCTACAATGAGCAGTTCTTC.

The chain carries TRBV27 and TRBJ2-7, with D possibly matching TRBD1 (6 bases). CDR3 size: 14 residues. The V end lost 5 bases, the J end lost 4 bases, and 15 bases lay between the germline ends. Germline CDR1 MNHEY, CDR2 SMNVEV (reference sequence). The CDR3 sequence is CASSRQATMYEQYF. For the CDR3, the DNA is TGTGCCAGCAGTCGACAGGCAACTATGTACGAGCAGTACTTC.

J is TRBJ2-1 and V is TRBV11-2, with 10 bases fitting TRBD2. With 5 bases clipped from V and 6 bases from J, the junction kept 10 bases outside the gene matches. The V gene's germline CDR1 is SGHAT and CDR2 FQNNGV. The CDR3 spans 16 residues. The chain's CDR3 is CASSDDGSGRANEQFF. The CDR3 DNA is TGTGCCAGCAGCGACGACGGCAGCGGGAGGGCCAATGAGCAGTTCTTC.

The table lists this clone with a few counts. The genes are TRBV27 and TRBJ2-7; D is unresolved. The CDR3 spans 13 residues. Germline CDR1 and CDR2: MNHEY and SMNVEV (reference sequence). V dropped 3 bases and J dropped 3 bases, with 9 bases sitting between them. The CDR3 region is CASSFTPGYEQYF. CDR3 coding DNA: TGTGCCAGCAGTTTCACTCCAGGCTACGAGCAGTACTTC.

The chain couples TRBV6-5 to TRBJ2-3, with 8 bases that match TRBD2. The CDR3 is made up of 16 amino acids. The J segment lost 2 bases and the V segment lost 1 base, leaving 5 bases of the junction unmatched. Looked up from germline, CDR1 is MNHEY and CDR2 is SVGAGI. In nucleotides, the CDR3 is TGTGCCAGCAGTTACTGGGCGGGAGGTTCCACAGATACGCAGTATTTT. Translation: CASSYWAGGSTDTQYF.

V and J are TRBV2 and TRBJ2-1; D might be TRBD1 (5 bases). Trimming shortened V by 4 bases and J by 7 bases, and 17 bases separated the two germline ends. This CDR3 region has 15 residues. In germline, CDR1 is SNHLY, CDR2 FYNNEI. CDR3 region: CASSVPAQGWNEQFF. For the CDR3, the DNA is TGTGCCAGCAGTGTACCAGCGCAGGGATGGAATGAGCAGTTCTTC.

CDR3: CAIGWDRDVTAFF. The CDR3 nucleotides read TGTGCCATCGGTTGGGACAGGGACGTTACGGCTTTCTTT. J is TRBJ1-1 and V is TRBV10-3; 9 positions agree with TRBD1. V was pared by 8 bases and J by 11 bases, with 12 bases of the junction left unmatched. There are 13 residues in the CDR3. Germline CDR1 is ENHRY and CDR2 is SYGVKD.